Here is one TCR beta chain with its context. In TCRdb, the 5' RACE reads were re-called with MiXCR into one record per CDR3 protein. The table records about 63,000 distinct CDR3 sequences, 7.4% of them present only once. These data originate in a study of T cells after yellow fever vaccination. CDR1 is MNHNS and CDR2 is SASEGT in the germline V gene. CDR3 size: 15 residues. V was trimmed by 2 bases and J by 7 bases, leaving 15 bases between them. Sequences were derived from CD8+ T cells sorted from PBMCs, sampled 15 days after the yellow fever booster vaccination. The chain carries TRBV6-1 and TRBJ1-5; the D is unclear. The source of this sequence is a man between 25 and 39 years old who received the YFV17D yellow fever vaccine. CDR3 region: CASSEQGGGNQPQHF. CDR3 nucleotide sequence: TGTGCCAGCAGTGAACAAGGAGGAGGGAACCAGCCCCAGCATTTT.